This passage covers 13 T cell receptor beta chains from one sample sequenced in a study of T cell clones after liver transplantation (dated by TCRdb to the late 2010s). The method was the immunoSEQ multiplex PCR assay. TCRdb stores this immuneACCESS table with in-frame sequences only. Part of the clones is absent; in the studies checked, under half of the shortfall reflects unresolved V genes, and no reason is known for the rest. The sample has roughly 72,000 clones on record, around 80% of them singletons. In total, the top ten clones hold more than 2% of the sample. This specimen consisted of CD4+ T cells from blood, obtained less than 50 months after liver transplant. The source of these receptors is a human patient who received a liver transplant. After transplantation, some T cells may belong to the graft donor instead of the recipient.

This sequence joins TRBV4-2 and TRBJ1-2; D call uncertain. The CDR3 spans 14 residues. Trimming took 2 bases from V and 4 from J, leaving 11 bases between them. Germline lookup yields CDR1 LGHNA and CDR2 YNFKEQ. The CDR3, as DNA: TGTGCCAGCAGCCAAAGGGCACTAGGCTATGGCTACACCTTC. This encodes CASSQRALGYGYTF.

This clone has just one count. Written as DNA, the CDR3 is TGTGCCTGGGCCGGGACAGGCCGTTATGGCTACACCTTC. It translates to CAWAGTGRYGYTF. The J gene is TRBJ1-2, the V gene TRBV30; 8 positions match TRBD1. The ends lost 5 bases at V and 5 bases at J; junction bases unmatched: 7. Germline V CDR1 and CDR2: GTSNPN, SVGIG (reference sequence). The CDR3 totals 13 residues.

This chain joins TRBV7-9 and TRBJ2-3, with TRBD2 as a possible D gene (5 bases). Germline-derived CDR1 and CDR2 are SEHNR and FQNEAQ (reference sequence). This CDR3 spans 15 amino acids. V was pared by 0 bases and J by 4 bases, with 11 bases between. The CDR3 region is CASSLARGLADTQYF. CDR3 in DNA: TGTGCCAGCAGCTTAGCGCGAGGACTCGCAGATACGCAGTATTTT. Supplemented by reference TRBV7-9 and TRBJ2-3, the full variable domain reads DTGVSQNPRHKITKRGQNVTFRCDPISEHNRLYWYRQTLGQGPEFLTYFQNEAQLEKSRLLSDRFSAERPKGSFSTLEIQRTEQGDSAMYLCASSLARGLADTQYFGPGTRLTVL.

The rearrangement uses TRBV28 and TRBJ2-3, with a tentative D call TRBD2 (6 bases). The CDR3 is 14 amino acids. Germline values: CDR1 MDHEN, CDR2 SYDVKM. The ends were cut back, 3 bases at V and 2 bases at J, with 9 bases in the middle. CDR3 nucleotides: TGTGCCAGCAGTTTGCGGGGCACCACAGATACGCAGTATTTT. Protein sequence: CASSLRGTTDTQYF. The full variable domain, completed using reference TRBV28 and TRBJ2-3, is DVKVTQSSRYLVKRTGEKVFLECVQDMDHENMFWYRQDPGLGLRLIYFSYDVKMKEKGDIPEGYSVSREKKERFSLILESASTNQTSMYLCASSLRGTTDTQYFGPGTRLTVL.

This clone is a singleton in its sample. The chain employs TRBV6-1 and TRBJ2-5; D possibly corresponds to TRBD2 (6 bases). CDR1 is MNHNS and CDR2 is SASEGT in the germline V gene. Deletions cut 4 bases from V and 5 bases from J, with 14 bases between. The CDR3 length is 14 residues. The CDR3 sequence: CASSAGLTTETQYF. CDR3 bases: TGTGCCAGCAGTGCGGGACTTACAACCGAGACCCAGTACTTC.

This chain uses TRBV15 with TRBJ1-5; D remains ambiguous. The germline V and J ends were trimmed by 1 base and 6 bases, with 13 bases remaining between them. CDR3 length: 15 residues. From germline, CDR1 is LNHNV and CDR2 YYDKDF (reference sequence). CDR3 amino acids: CATSRGGEVSQPQHF. Here the CDR3 DNA reads TGTGCCACCAGCAGAGGCGGAGAGGTGAGTCAGCCCCAGCATTTT.

V is TRBV18 and J is TRBJ1-6; possibly TRBD1 for D (6 bases). Germline loops: CDR1 KGHSH, CDR2 LQKENI. The length of the CDR3 is 14 residues. V was trimmed by 1 base and J by 8 bases, leaving 9 bases between them. As DNA, the CDR3 is TGTGCCAGCTCACCACGGGGGCGAGATTCACCCCTCCACTTT. Protein sequence: CASSPRGRDSPLHF. Based on the CDR3 plus reference TRBV18 and TRBJ1-6, the full variable domain is NAGVMQNPRHLVRRRGQEARLRCSPMKGHSHVYWYRQLPEEGLKFMVYLQKENIIDESGMPKERFSAEFPKEGPSILRIQQVVRGDSAAYFCASSPRGRDSPLHFGNGTRLTVT.

This clone is a singleton in its sample. This sequence joins TRBV11-2 and TRBJ2-7, with 12 bases lining up with TRBD1. Per germline, CDR1 SGHAT and CDR2 FQNNGV. The CDR3 is made up of 14 amino acids. With 8 bases clipped from V and 6 bases from J, the junction kept 8 bases outside the gene matches. The CDR3, as DNA: TGTGCCAGCGGAACCGGGACAGGGGGCTTCGAGCAGTACTTC. It codes for CASGTGTGGFEQYF.

V usage is TRBV7-2 and J usage is TRBJ2-3; D is possibly TRBD2 (6 bases). V was clipped by 2 bases and J by 2 bases, with 20 bases between them. The CDR3 runs to 18 residues. CDR1 is SGHTA and CDR2 is FQGNSA in the germline V gene. The CDR3 DNA sequence: TGTGCCAGCAGCTTACTGGGACTTCGAACTACCAACACAGATACGCAGTATTTT. Translating it yields CASSLLGLRTTNTDTQYF. The variable domain in full, completed from reference TRBV7-2 and TRBJ2-3, reads GAGVSQSPSNKVTEKGKDVELRCDPISGHTALYWYRQSLGQGLEFLIYFQGNSAPDKSGLPSDRFSAERTGGSVSTLTIQRTQQEDSAVYLCASSLLGLRTTNTDTQYFGPGTRLTVL.

The V and J genes are TRBV6-5 and TRBJ2-3, with 13 bases identical to TRBD2. The germline V gene encodes CDR1 MNHEY and CDR2 SVGAGI. V lost 6 bases and J lost 7; bases outside the gene matches: 7. The CDR3 runs 15 residues. The CDR3 sequence: CASSRTSGSSHTQYF. CDR3 nucleotide sequence: TGTGCCAGCAGCCGGACTAGCGGGAGTTCTCATACGCAGTATTTT.

The genes are TRBV28 and TRBJ2-7, with D tentatively TRBD1 (7 bases). The CDR3 sequence is 14 residues long. Germline-derived CDR1 and CDR2 are MDHEN and SYDVKM. V lost 7 bases to trimming and J lost 1 base, with 14 bases between them. CDR3 nucleotide sequence: TGTGCCAGCACCAGGGGGGCGGCTTCCTACGAGCAGTACTTC. Translated, it gives CASTRGAASYEQYF. Full variable domain (rest looked up from reference TRBV28 and TRBJ2-7): DVKVTQSSRYLVKRTGEKVFLECVQDMDHENMFWYRQDPGLGLRLIYFSYDVKMKEKGDIPEGYSVSREKKERFSLILESASTNQTSMYLCASTRGAASYEQYFGPGTRLTVT.

The gene calls are TRBV7-2 and TRBJ1-2; possibly TRBD1 for D (5 bases). V was clipped by 1 base and J by 3 bases, with 12 bases between them. Germline-derived CDR1 and CDR2 are SGHTA and FQGNSA. CDR3 length: 15 amino acids. CDR3 DNA sequence: TGTGCCAGCAGCTTAGGACAGACCTTGGACTATGGCTACACCTTC. This codes for CASSLGQTLDYGYTF.

Comment on this clone: The same CDR3 can be traced to other DNA sequences in this sample. The chain links TRBV5-5 to TRBJ2-7; D may correspond to TRBD1 or TRBD2 (5 bases each). Looked up from germline, CDR1 is SGHKS and CDR2 is YYEKEE (reference sequence). This CDR3 region has 14 residues. Between the trimmed V and J ends, which lost 4 bases and 3 bases, there was a span of 14 bases. The CDR3 is CASSLGTEIYEQYF. CDR3 DNA sequence: TGTGCCAGCAGCCTCGGGACGGAGATCTACGAGCAGTACTTC.